This T cell receptor (beta chain) was obtained from a study of cytomegalovirus exposure and HLA in healthy donors. Study-level points and caveats: Using the classifier, cytomegalovirus status was reportedly diagnosed with high specificity and sensitivity.

Comments on this clone: Its specificity is not known.

This CDR3 has 15 residues. Germline lookup yields CDR1 SQVTM and CDR2 ANQGSEA. It was with 60 Vbeta and 13 Jbeta primers that the PCR ran. The data were produced by immunoSEQ multiplex PCR, yet TCRdb's version contains in-frame clones alone and is incomplete. Of roughly 130,000 clones in the sample, roughly two thirds were seen once. Samples came from healthy bone marrow donors. Specimen: PBMCs. The V and J genes are TRBV29-1 and TRBJ2-5; TRBD2 aligns across 14 bases. TRBJ2-7 matches the DNA end more closely, so the J call is doubtful. The clonotype comes from a man under 40 in good health and CMV-seropositive. The CDR3 is CSVSGTSGGKDEQYF. DNA of the CDR3: TGCAGCGTTTCCGGGACTAGCGGGGGCAAGGACGAGCAGTACTTC.